These 23 T cell receptor beta chains were sequenced from one sample in a study of regulatory T cells in long-lasting Graves disease. Documented time point: persistent/refractory GD, antithyroid drugs over 5 years with positive TRAb. Scientists built the TCR library using RNA that was extracted from PBMCs. Assembly of TCR beta libraries relied on iRepertoire HTBI primers together with Arm-PCR of CDR3 regions. One entry per CDR3 protein results from TCRdb running MiXCR on the multiplex PCR reads. The table has fewer than 450,000 distinct CDR3 sequences, around 20% seen once. This sample comprised peripheral blood mononuclear cells (PBMCs), obtained when the disease was refractory, from a patient treated with antithyroid drugs. These receptors were taken from a female donor with Graves disease.

The rearrangement uses TRBV7-9 and TRBJ2-1; 12 nucleotides align to TRBD2. V lost 2 bases, J lost 8 bases, and 4 bases stayed unmatched. The CDR3 is made up of 15 amino acids. Per germline, CDR1 SEHNR and CDR2 FQNEAQ (reference sequence). CDR3 loop: CASSLLTSGSYEQFF. The DNA for the CDR3 is TGTGCCAGCAGCTTATTGACTAGCGGGAGCTATGAGCAGTTCTTC.

V and J are TRBV20-1 and TRBJ1-1; 9 positions agree with TRBD1. CDR1 DFQATT and CDR2 SNEGSKA come from the germline V gene (reference sequence). This CDR3 has 15 residues. Trimming cost V 2 bases and J 7 bases; bases outside gene matches: 11. The CDR3 sequence: CSARTGTGTRGEAFF. The CDR3 bases are TGCAGTGCTAGAACCGGGACAGGGACCAGGGGTGAAGCTTTCTTT.

In this sample, this clonotype turned up a few times. The chain recombines TRBV12-3 or TRBV12-4 with TRBJ2-2; TRBD1 aligns across 8 bases. The V gene end was trimmed by 6 bases and the J gene end by 1 base; junction bases not matched to a gene: 7. The CDR3 has 16 amino acids. The CDR3 coding sequence is TGTGCCAGCAGCCCCAGGGGGCTGGGGAACACCGGGGAGCTGTTTTTT. As protein: CASSPRGLGNTGELFF.

The J gene is TRBJ2-5, the V gene TRBV12-3 or TRBV12-4; 13 bases agree with TRBD2. The end of the DNA aligns better with TRBJ2-1, so the J call may be wrong. The CDR3 totals 14 residues. CDR3 in amino acids: CASSPPGLAGQQFF. CDR3 DNA sequence: TGTGCCAGCAGTCCTCCGGGACTAGCGGGACAGCAGTTCTTC.

In the case of this clonotype: A much more abundant neighbour one base away suggests this may be a read error. CDR3 loop: CASSVEGFTEAFF. DNA of the CDR3: TGTGCCAGCAGTGTTGAGGGATTCACTGAAGCTTTCTTT. The chain has TRBV2 and TRBJ1-1, with unresolved D. The CDR3 spans 13 residues. Trimming pared 4 bases from V and 4 bases from J, leaving 10 bases between. The germline V gene has CDR1 SNHLY and CDR2 FYNNEI.

The sample holds many counts of this clonotype. The chain joins TRBV6-2 or TRBV6-3 to TRBJ2-2; 7 nucleotides agree with TRBD2. Germline CDR1 MNHEY, CDR2 SVGEGT. Unmatched junction bases numbered 13, after V lost 10 bases and J lost 2 bases. The CDR3 is 16 residues long. CDR3 residues: CATKGVTGGNTGELFF. CDR3 in DNA: TGTGCCACAAAGGGTGTTACGGGAGGAAACACCGGGGAGCTGTTTTTT.

This clonotype was recorded at least ten times. The DNA of the CDR3 is TGTGCCTGGAGTTTTGGGGGAGAAGCTTTCTTT. Residues: CAWSFGGEAFF. The chain links TRBV30 to TRBJ1-1; D might be TRBD1 (5 bases). V was trimmed by 2 bases and J by 8 bases, leaving 9 bases between them. CDR1 is GTSNPN and CDR2 is SVGIG in the germline V gene (reference sequence). The CDR3 has 11 residues.

V gene TRBV9 combines with J gene TRBJ1-1, with D uncertain. Germline V CDR1 and CDR2: SGDLS, YYNGEE. The V end was cut by 2 bases, the J end by 2 bases, with 13 bases between. CDR3 length: 15 amino acids. The CDR3 DNA follows: TGTGCCAGCAGCGTCGGTGCATTGGGAAACACTGAAGCTTTCTTT. Protein: CASSVGALGNTEAFF.

The chain couples TRBV4-2 to TRBJ1-1; D is ambiguous. Germline lookup yields CDR1 LGHNA and CDR2 YNFKEQ. CDR3 size: 14 residues. The V gene lost 0 bases and the J gene lost 1 base, with 6 bases spanning the gap. CDR3: CASSQEGTNTEAFF. The CDR3 DNA reads TGTGCCAGCAGCCAAGAGGGCACGAACACTGAAGCTTTCTTT.

The CDR3 spells CASSLSGFYTPFF. DNA of the CDR3: TGTGCCAGCAGTTTATCTGGCTTCTATACGCCTTTCTTT. This chain connects TRBV12-3 or TRBV12-4 to TRBJ1-1; no firm D call. Trimming left V 2 bases short and J 12 bases short, with 16 bases between. The CDR3 sequence is 13 residues long.

This clonotype showed up just a few times. V usage is TRBV3-1 and J usage is TRBJ2-7, with TRBD1 identical over 11 bases. The CDR3 loop spans 16 amino acids. CDR1 LGHDT and CDR2 YNNKEL come from the germline V gene (reference sequence). The J segment lost 2 bases and the V segment lost 1 base, leaving 4 bases of the junction unmatched. The CDR3 is CASSQGPGQGAYEQYF. The CDR3 DNA is TGTGCCAGCAGCCAAGGACCGGGACAGGGGGCCTACGAGCAGTACTTC.

V and J are TRBV24-1 and TRBJ2-2; D is undetermined. CDR3 size: 16 residues. The V end lost 1 base, the J end lost 5 bases, and 13 bases lay between the germline ends. The germline gives CDR1 KGHDR, CDR2 SFDVKD. The CDR3 DNA reads TGTGCCACCAGTGATTTACTTGCCGGGTCTACCGGGGAGCTGTTTTTT. It is translated as CATSDLLAGSTGELFF.

This clonotype has at least ten counts. The chain employs TRBV7-2 and TRBJ2-7, with D possibly matching TRBD1 (6 bases). The germline V gene has CDR1 SGHTA and CDR2 FQGNSA. V lost 6 bases and J 2 bases, leaving 14 bases between the germline ends. CDR3 length equals 14 residues. The CDR3: CASSSQGPTYEQYF. The CDR3 coding sequence is TGTGCCAGCAGTTCGCAGGGGCCCACCTACGAGCAGTACTTC.

This clonotype appeared a few times. This rearrangement joins TRBV30 to TRBJ2-5; D unresolved. V dropped 2 bases and J dropped 2 bases, with 15 bases sitting between them. CDR1 is GTSNPN and CDR2 is SVGIG in the germline V gene (reference sequence). CDR3 size: 15 residues. The CDR3: CAWSTTPPRQETQYF. Written as DNA, the CDR3 is TGTGCCTGGAGTACTACCCCGCCTCGTCAAGAGACCCAGTACTTC.

As concerns this clonotype: This could be a read error, since a much larger clone is one nucleotide away. The conserved phenylalanine or tryptophan is not found at the CDR3 terminus, so this likely reflects a read error. V and J are TRBV7-2 and TRBJ1-5; TRBD1 aligns across 7 bases. The CDR3 is 17 amino acids. With 5 bases clipped from V and 6 bases from J, the junction kept 16 bases outside the gene matches. From germline, CDR1 is SGHTA and CDR2 FQGNSA. The CDR3 loop is CASSLYATGLDGQPQHS. The DNA for the CDR3 is TGTGCCAGCAGCCTTTACGCGACAGGGCTGGATGGTCAGCCCCAGCATTCT.

The chain recombines TRBV6-5 with TRBJ2-6; perhaps TRBD2 as D (5 bases). The CDR3 consists of 16 residues. Trimming left V 1 base short and J 0 bases short, with 7 bases between. Germline lookup yields CDR1 MNHEY and CDR2 SVGAGI. The CDR3 DNA is TGTGCCAGCAGTTACTTCGAGGGCTCTGGGGCCAACGTCCTGACTTTC. Its translation is CASSYFEGSGANVLTF.

The table lists this clonotype with many counts. This sequence joins TRBV28 and TRBJ2-5, with D tentatively TRBD2 (5 bases). CDR1 MDHEN and CDR2 SYDVKM come from the germline V gene. This CDR3 comprises 12 residues. Trimming left V 8 bases short and J 4 bases short, with 11 bases between. The CDR3 DNA reads as TGTGCCAGCTCACCCGAGGGAGAGACCCAGTACTTC. As protein: CASSPEGETQYF.

As concerns this clonotype: A much larger clone sits a single nucleotide away, making a read error possible. The final CDR3 position lacks the conserved phenylalanine or tryptophan, pointing to a likely read error. The chain carries TRBV7-2 and TRBJ2-7; 11 bases are shared with TRBD2. The CDR3 covers 19 residues. J was trimmed by 5 bases and V by 1 base; bases with no gene match: 16. Germline loops: CDR1 SGHTA, CDR2 FQGNSA. CDR3 DNA: TGTGCCAGCAGCTTAGTGGGAACAACTTTAGCGGGAGGGAAACACGAGCAGTACTCC. Encoded protein: CASSLVGTTLAGGKHEQYS.

The CDR3, as DNA: TGTGCCACCAGGCGGACAAGCCTCTATGGCTACACCTTC. Protein: CATRRTSLYGYTF. This chain connects TRBV19 to TRBJ1-2, with D possibly being TRBD1 (5 bases). Germline V gene sequence: CDR1 LNHDA, CDR2 SQIVND (reference sequence). V shed 10 bases and J shed 4 bases, with 16 bases lying between them. The CDR3 is 13 residues long.

This sequence joins TRBV20-1 and TRBJ2-6; tentative D call: TRBD2 (6 bases). Trimming removed 4 bases at V and 0 bases at J, with 13 bases between. Germline values: CDR1 DFQATT, CDR2 SNEGSKA (reference sequence). This CDR3 is 16 amino acids long. CDR3 amino acids: CSAKKGGDSGANVLTF. The CDR3 DNA reads TGCAGTGCTAAAAAGGGCGGGGACTCTGGGGCCAACGTCCTGACTTTC.

This clonotype has more than one count but fewer than ten. V usage is TRBV2 and J usage is TRBJ1-5, with a tentative D call TRBD1 (6 bases). Germline V gene data show CDR1 as SNHLY and CDR2 as FYNNEI. V was cut by 6 bases and J by 6 bases, with 15 bases left in between. This CDR3 contains 14 residues. CDR3: CASSSGQSGQPQHF. The CDR3 DNA is TGTGCCAGCAGCTCTGGACAGTCTGGTCAGCCCCAGCATTTT.

The genes are TRBV4-1 and TRBJ2-6; tentatively, D is TRBD1 (5 bases). CDR1 is MGHRA and CDR2 is YSYEKL in the germline V gene. The V end lost 5 bases, the J end lost 6 bases, and 11 bases lay between the germline ends. CDR3 size: 14 residues. In DNA form, the CDR3 reads TGCGCCAGCAGCGGACACCGAAAGGCCAACGTCCTGACTTTC. This gives the protein CASSGHRKANVLTF.

V gene TRBV2 combines with J gene TRBJ2-1; TRBD1 aligns across 10 bases. Germline V lookup: CDR1 SNHLY, CDR2 FYNNEI. This CDR3 spans 15 amino acids. J gave up 7 bases and V 6 bases, and 9 bases lay outside the gene matches. The CDR3 spells CASRAGTGVVNEQFF. The CDR3 nucleotides are TGTGCCAGCAGGGCAGGGACAGGGGTTGTAAATGAGCAGTTCTTC.